This T cell receptor beta chain is from a study of blood T cell repertoires in COVID-19. Study summary: Researchers got acute and convalescent COVID-19 samples from the United States, Italy and Spain.

Libraries were prepared by immunoSEQ multiplex PCR; TCRdb keeps only in-frame clonotypes and omits some of them. Found here are some 260,000 clones, over 65% of them singletons; the top ten hold 2.5% to 4%. This clone was seen more than once but under ten times. The CDR3 length is 14 residues. The V gene's germline CDR1 is MNHEY and CDR2 SVGAGI. V lost 0 bases and J lost 6, with 11 bases in between. The receptor comes from a woman over 75 with acute or convalescent COVID-19. Sample: peripheral blood. The chain employs TRBV6-5 and TRBJ1-1; tentative D call: TRBD1 (5 bases). The CDR3 sequence is CASSYSGGSAEAFF. CDR3 in DNA: TGTGCCAGCAGTTACTCTGGGGGGTCCGCTGAAGCTTTCTTT.